This T cell receptor (beta chain) is drawn from a study of blood T cell repertoires in COVID-19. Overall study: PBMCs, B-cell-depleted T cells, or T cells provided the cDNA or gDNA that made up the material.

This clone was seen just once. The CDR3 has 16 residues. Germline V gene data show CDR1 as MNHEY and CDR2 as SVGAGI. V shed 0 bases and J shed 7 bases, with 19 bases lying between them. Study processing details: The authors estimated nucleated cell counts from reference gene primer amplification. Sequenced by immunoSEQ multiplex PCR; TCRdb stores in-frame clones only, minus some. V, J and clone size reflect that table, while D and trimming were determined from the DNA. The repertoire holds 130,000 to 150,000 clones, with just under 85% as singletons. Specimen: peripheral blood. The rearrangement joins TRBV6-5 to TRBJ2-7, with D tentatively TRBD2 (7 bases). The sequence was obtained from a woman aged 40 to 50 with active or convalescent COVID-19. The CDR3 is CASSYSGRGGSGEQYF. As DNA, the CDR3 is TGTGCCAGCAGTTACTCCGGCAGGGGAGGGTCCGGAGAGCAGTACTTC.